Each of the 20 T cell receptor beta chains below was sequenced from the same sample in a study of cytomegalovirus exposure and HLA in healthy donors. Primers for the PCR totalled 60 Vbeta and 13 Jbeta. Sequencing used immunoSEQ multiplex PCR; TCRdb keeps in-frame clones, though not all of them. The sample comprises about 75,000 clones, approximately 82% of which are singletons, and under 20% rests with the top ten. The sample taken for sequencing was PBMCs. The receptors here all came from a man aged 65-85 years in good health and CMV-seropositive.

The chain couples TRBV28 to TRBJ2-7, with 9 bases matching TRBD1. This CDR3 spans 14 amino acids. Germline V gene lookup returns CDR1 MDHEN and CDR2 SYDVKM. The V and J ends lost 6 bases and 7 bases, in that order; junction bases with no gene match: 10. CDR3 region: CASSSGQGAGEQYF. CDR3 DNA: TGTGCCAGCAGCTCGGGACAGGGTGCGGGGGAGCAGTACTTC.

In its sample, this clone was seen once. The rearrangement joins TRBV29-1 to TRBJ2-7, with unresolved D. This CDR3 is 11 amino acids long. V was cut by 0 bases and J by 7 bases, with 7 bases left in between. The germline gives CDR1 SQVTM, CDR2 ANQGSEA. The CDR3 DNA reads as TGCAGCGTTGAAGAGTCGGTAGAGCAGTACTTC. Its protein is CSVEESVEQYF.

The chain links TRBV2 to TRBJ2-5, with a weak D call TRBD1 (6 bases). The germline V gene has CDR1 SNHLY and CDR2 FYNNEI. This CDR3 spans 15 amino acids. V lost 3 bases and J lost 5, with 16 bases in between. The CDR3, as DNA: TGTGCCAGCAGTGATCAGGGGATGGGCGGTGAGACCCAGTACTTC. This sequence encodes CASSDQGMGGETQYF.

V and J are TRBV27 and TRBJ2-5; weak D call: TRBD2 (6 bases). Germline CDR1 MNHEY, CDR2 SMNVEV (reference sequence). The CDR3 runs 13 residues. V lost 6 bases and J lost 3, with 11 bases in between. CDR3 coding DNA: TGTGCCAGCAGGGCGGGACTCAAAGAGACCCAGTACTTC. Translating it yields CASRAGLKETQYF.

The chain employs TRBV29-1 and TRBJ2-1; possibly TRBD1 for D (6 bases). The germline V gene has CDR1 SQVTM and CDR2 ANQGSEA. The CDR3 consists of 13 residues. CDR3 in DNA: TGCAGTTCGAGACAGGACCACTACAATGAGCAGTTCTTC. It is translated as CSSRQDHYNEQFF.

The genes are TRBV10-3 and TRBJ2-7, with D possibly matching TRBD1 (6 bases). Looked up from germline, CDR1 is ENHRY and CDR2 is SYGVKD. V was clipped by 6 bases and J by 2 bases, with 8 bases between them. The CDR3 runs to 12 residues. The CDR3 coding sequence is TGTGCCATCAGCAGGGGACCCTACGAGCAGTACTTC. Protein sequence: CAISRGPYEQYF.

V usage is TRBV28 and J usage is TRBJ2-2; 7 nucleotides align to TRBD1. The CDR3 runs 14 residues. From germline, CDR1 is MDHEN and CDR2 SYDVKM. V lost 6 bases, J lost 6 bases, and 7 bases stayed unmatched. This CDR3 is CASRYRGGSGELFF. The DNA for the CDR3 is TGTGCCAGCAGGTACAGGGGTGGGTCCGGGGAGCTGTTTTTT.

The chain is built from TRBV5-4 and TRBJ2-1; a possible D gene is TRBD2 (5 bases). This CDR3 comprises 17 residues. Between the trimmed V and J ends, which lost 0 bases and 0 bases, there was a span of 13 bases. Germline lookup yields CDR1 SGHNT and CDR2 YYREEE (reference sequence). The DNA for the CDR3 is TGTGCCAGCAGCTTGGGAGGGTCGGGCACCTCCTACAATGAGCAGTTCTTC. This encodes CASSLGGSGTSYNEQFF.

This clone was counted once. V and J are TRBV28 and TRBJ1-1; D gene ambiguous. Germline CDR1 is MDHEN and CDR2 is SYDVKM. This CDR3 spans 13 amino acids. Trimming left V 6 bases short and J 2 bases short, with 10 bases between. CDR3 sequence: CASSIPSNTEAFF. In DNA form, the CDR3 reads TGTGCCAGCAGCATTCCAAGCAACACTGAAGCTTTCTTT.

The chain uses TRBV5-1 and TRBJ2-5, with 8 nucleotides matching TRBD1. The CDR3 is 14 residues long. Per germline, CDR1 SGHRS and CDR2 YFSETQ. V shed 2 bases, J shed 4 bases, and the junction held 4 bases outside the gene matches. The CDR3 coding sequence is TGCGCCAGCAGCTTACAGGGGGAGAGAGAGACCCAGTACTTC. Its translation is CASSLQGERETQYF.

V gene TRBV30 combines with J gene TRBJ1-5; D might be TRBD1 (6 bases). Trimming removed 6 bases from V and 2 bases from J, with 11 bases in between. Per germline, CDR1 GTSNPN and CDR2 SVGIG (reference sequence). This CDR3 has 13 residues. The CDR3 DNA reads TGTGCCTGCCAACAGGGAGGCAATCAGCCCCAGCATTTT. It specifies CACQQGGNQPQHF.

This sequence joins TRBV5-1 and TRBJ2-5; D call uncertain. The V end lost 2 bases, the J end lost 5 bases, and 19 bases lay between the germline ends. This CDR3 spans 16 amino acids. CDR1 SGHRS and CDR2 YFSETQ come from the germline V gene. CDR3 nucleotides: TGCGCCAGCAGCTTTGGGCAGGTTACAAAAAGGGAGACCCAGTACTTC. It is translated as CASSFGQVTKRETQYF. The entire variable domain, with the rest obtained from reference TRBV5-1 and TRBJ2-5, is as follows: KAGVTQTPRYLIKTRGQQVTLSCSPISGHRSVSWYQQTPGQGLQFLFEYFSETQRNKGNFPGRFSGRQFSNSRSEMNVSTLELGDSALYLCASSFGQVTKRETQYFGPGTRLLVL.

The chain links TRBV6-1 to TRBJ2-1; TRBD2 agrees at 8 bases. The CDR3 contains 14 residues. Germline-derived CDR1 and CDR2 are MNHNS and SASEGT. V shed 4 bases and J 9 bases; nucleotides not matched to a gene: 8. CDR3 sequence: CASSVLAGIAEQFF. The CDR3 DNA reads as TGTGCCAGCAGTGTATTAGCGGGAATAGCTGAGCAGTTCTTC.

This rearrangement joins TRBV4-1 to TRBJ1-3, with 9 nucleotides matching TRBD1. The CDR3 contains 18 residues. Per germline, CDR1 MGHRA and CDR2 YSYEKL. With 1 base clipped from V and 7 bases from J, the junction kept 14 bases outside the gene matches. This CDR3 is CASSQVGAGTGRKNTIYF. CDR3 DNA: TGCGCCAGCAGCCAAGTCGGAGCCGGGACAGGGAGAAAGAACACCATATATTTT.

CDR3 region: CASKEGVGEKLFF. DNA of the CDR3: TGTGCCAGCAAAGAGGGGGTGGGTGAAAAACTGTTTTTT. The chain carries TRBV7-9 and TRBJ1-4; D might be TRBD1 (6 bases). The CDR3 is 13 amino acids. Between the trimmed V and J ends, which lost 7 bases and 7 bases, there was a span of 13 bases. Germline V gene data show CDR1 as SEHNR and CDR2 as FQNEAQ (reference sequence).

This clone has only a few counts. V gene TRBV21-1 combines with J gene TRBJ2-5; TRBD2, as called in the table, went unchecked against the DNA. TRBV21-1 is marked as a pseudogene. CDR3 length equals 15 residues. As DNA, the CDR3 is TGTGCCAGCAGCAAATTCCGGGTCCACCAAGAGACCCAGTACTTC. It specifies CASSKFRVHQETQYF.

This clone turned up a few times. The chain employs TRBV7-9 and TRBJ2-5, with 7 positions matching TRBD2. V dropped 4 bases and J dropped 7; count of bases not matched to a gene: 0. CDR1 and CDR2 (germline): SEHNR, FQNEAQ (reference sequence). This CDR3 is built from 11 residues. CDR3: CASSSGGTQYF. The CDR3 DNA reads as TGTGCCAGCAGCTCGGGGGGGACCCAGTACTTC.

This clone was counted only a few times. The rearrangement links TRBV9 to TRBJ1-1; D perhaps matches TRBD1 (6 bases). Trimming took off 0 bases at V and 5 bases at J, with 11 bases between the two ends. This CDR3 contains 14 residues. From germline, CDR1 is SGDLS and CDR2 YYNGEE. The CDR3 loop is CASSVAQGLTEAFF. DNA for the CDR3: TGTGCCAGCAGCGTAGCTCAGGGGCTAACTGAAGCTTTCTTT.

The chain carries TRBV27 and TRBJ2-3; 9 nucleotides match TRBD1. This CDR3 region has 14 residues. The ends lost 6 bases at V and 5 bases at J; junction bases unmatched: 6. Germline V lookup: CDR1 MNHEY, CDR2 SMNVEV (reference sequence). The CDR3: CASRTPGQGDTQYF. CDR3 DNA: TGTGCCAGCAGAACGCCGGGACAGGGAGATACGCAGTATTTT.

This clone occurred once. J is TRBJ2-7 and V is TRBV11-3; maybe TRBD2 (6 bases). V dropped 0 bases and J dropped 4 bases, with 7 bases sitting between them. The germline V gene encodes CDR1 SGHNT and CDR2 YENEEA. This CDR3 comprises 13 residues. The CDR3 sequence is CASSLDRGYEQYF. The CDR3 nucleotides are TGTGCCAGCAGCTTAGATCGGGGGTACGAGCAGTACTTC.